This is a list of T cell receptor beta chains from one sample in a study of siplizumab effects on memory and regulatory T cells. Generated by immunoSEQ multiplex PCR, the TCRdb table keeps only in-frame clones and is missing some. This table holds over 95,000 clones, just over 90% found once. The sample taken for sequencing was non-Treg CD4+ T cells sorted from blood. The receptors originated from a human donor in good health. Each CDR3 is given with its conserved first and last residue. The D gene is left open where the match is weak. The size of a clone is reported for some rows only, either as once, few or many, or as a class for expanded clones.

d_call: TRBD1; j_call: TRBJ1-1; v_call: TRBV15; clone_size: NA; cdr3_length: 15; cdr3_nt: TGTGCCACCAGCAGAGGTCAGGGGGGTGGCACTGAAGCTTTCTTT; cdr3_aa: CATSRGQGGGTEAFF
d_call: NA; j_call: TRBJ1-5; v_call: TRBV6-6; clone_size: NA; cdr3_length: 12; cdr3_nt: TGTGCCAGCAGTTACCCCGGGCAGCCCCAGCATTTT; cdr3_aa: CASSYPGQPQHF
d_call: NA; j_call: TRBJ2-3; v_call: TRBV10-3; clone_size: NA; cdr3_length: 14; cdr3_nt: TGTGCCATCACCGAAGGACACAGCACAGATACGCAGTATTTT; cdr3_aa: CAITEGHSTDTQYF
d_call: NA; j_call: TRBJ1-6; v_call: TRBV5-1; clone_size: NA; cdr3_length: 17; cdr3_nt: TGCGCCAGCAGCTGGGGGATTCAGCGGGGGGCCCATTCACCCCTCCACTTT; cdr3_aa: CASSWGIQRGAHSPLHF
d_call: NA; j_call: TRBJ2-7; v_call: TRBV29-1; clone_size: NA; cdr3_length: 12; cdr3_nt: TGCAGCGTTTCGTTGGATGCCTACGAGCAGTACTTC; cdr3_aa: CSVSLDAYEQYF
d_call: NA; j_call: TRBJ1-1; v_call: TRBV27; clone_size: once; cdr3_length: 14; cdr3_nt: TGTGCCAGCAGTTTAGGGTTCCCGAACACTGAAGCTTTCTTT; cdr3_aa: CASSLGFPNTEAFF
d_call: NA; j_call: TRBJ1-4; v_call: TRBV27; clone_size: NA; cdr3_length: 15; cdr3_nt: TGTGCCAGCACGGGTATGGGGGCAACTAATGAAAAACTGTTTTTT; cdr3_aa: CASTGMGATNEKLFF
d_call: NA; j_call: TRBJ2-2; v_call: TRBV21-1; clone_size: once; cdr3_length: 16; cdr3_nt: TGTGCCAGCAGCAAAGGGACAGGGGCGAACACCGGGGAGCTGTTTTTT; cdr3_aa: CASSKGTGANTGELFF
d_call: NA; j_call: TRBJ1-1; v_call: TRBV23-1; clone_size: few; cdr3_length: 10; cdr3_nt: TGCGCCAGCACCCGGGACGGTGCTTTCTTT; cdr3_aa: CASTRDGAFF
d_call: TRBD2; j_call: TRBJ2-2; v_call: TRBV5-4; clone_size: once; cdr3_length: 15; cdr3_nt: TGTGCCAGCAGCCCGGGGGGGCCAGGCACCGGGGAGCTGTTTTTT; cdr3_aa: CASSPGGPGTGELFF
d_call: NA; j_call: TRBJ1-5; v_call: TRBV2; clone_size: NA; cdr3_length: 13; cdr3_nt: TGTGCCAGCAGTGGGCAGGGTAATCAGCCCCAGCATTTT; cdr3_aa: CASSGQGNQPQHF
d_call: TRBD2; j_call: TRBJ2-1; v_call: TRBV19; clone_size: NA; cdr3_length: 17; cdr3_nt: TGTGCCAGTAGTATAGTTGGTAGCGGGCTTCTAGGCAATGAGCAGTTCTTC; cdr3_aa: CASSIVGSGLLGNEQFF
d_call: TRBD1; j_call: TRBJ1-2; v_call: TRBV7-9; clone_size: NA; cdr3_length: 14; cdr3_nt: TGTGCCAGCAGTTGGGACAGGGAGGGCTATGGCTACACCTTC; cdr3_aa: CASSWDREGYGYTF
d_call: NA; j_call: TRBJ2-7; v_call: TRBV11-3; clone_size: NA; cdr3_length: 13; cdr3_nt: TGTGCCAGCAGCTTAGCGGCTCCCTACGAGCAGTACTTC; cdr3_aa: CASSLAAPYEQYF
d_call: NA; j_call: TRBJ2-7; v_call: TRBV28; clone_size: NA; cdr3_length: 14; cdr3_nt: TGTGCCAGCAGTTTATCTTCGGTTTTATACGAGCAGTACTTC; cdr3_aa: CASSLSSVLYEQYF
d_call: NA; j_call: TRBJ1-6; v_call: TRBV19; clone_size: NA; cdr3_length: 16; cdr3_nt: TGTGCCAGTAGTATAAGTCAGCTCTCCTATAATTCACCCCTCCACTTT; cdr3_aa: CASSISQLSYNSPLHF
d_call: NA; j_call: TRBJ2-7; v_call: TRBV7-9; clone_size: few; cdr3_length: 14; cdr3_nt: TGTGCCAGCAGCTACCCGGGACAAACCGACGAGCAGTACTTC; cdr3_aa: CASSYPGQTDEQYF
d_call: TRBD2; j_call: TRBJ2-1; v_call: TRBV11-2; clone_size: NA; cdr3_length: 15; cdr3_nt: TGTGCCAGCAGCTTACAGCTAGCGGGGGTCAATGAGCAGTTCTTC; cdr3_aa: CASSLQLAGVNEQFF
d_call: TRBD2; j_call: TRBJ2-3; v_call: TRBV5-1; clone_size: NA; cdr3_length: 18; cdr3_nt: TGCGCCAGCAGCTCGTATCCTAGCGGGGGGGCCAAAACAGATACGCAGTATTTT; cdr3_aa: CASSSYPSGGAKTDTQYF
d_call: TRBD1; j_call: TRBJ1-5; v_call: TRBV19; clone_size: NA; cdr3_length: 18; cdr3_nt: TGTGCCAGTAGCCGGGGGGGACAGCTCCTATCTAGCAATCAGCCCCAGCATTTT; cdr3_aa: CASSRGGQLLSSNQPQHF
d_call: NA; j_call: TRBJ1-2; v_call: TRBV4-2; clone_size: NA; cdr3_length: 15; cdr3_nt: TGTGCCAGCAGCCAAGAAAAAACAGAGCCATATGGCTACACCTTC; cdr3_aa: CASSQEKTEPYGYTF
d_call: NA; j_call: TRBJ1-1; v_call: TRBV29-1; clone_size: NA; cdr3_length: 14; cdr3_nt: TGCAGCGTTGAAGGAGAATGGGTAGACACTGAAGCTTTCTTT; cdr3_aa: CSVEGEWVDTEAFF
d_call: TRBD1; j_call: TRBJ1-2; v_call: TRBV9; clone_size: NA; cdr3_length: 16; cdr3_nt: TGTGCCAGCAGCGTTAACGGACAGGGGAAAATCTATGGCTACACCTTC; cdr3_aa: CASSVNGQGKIYGYTF
d_call: TRBD1; j_call: TRBJ2-7; v_call: TRBV2; clone_size: NA; cdr3_length: 15; cdr3_nt: TGTGCCAGCAGTTTTACACGACAGGGACCCTACGAGCAGTACTTC; cdr3_aa: CASSFTRQGPYEQYF